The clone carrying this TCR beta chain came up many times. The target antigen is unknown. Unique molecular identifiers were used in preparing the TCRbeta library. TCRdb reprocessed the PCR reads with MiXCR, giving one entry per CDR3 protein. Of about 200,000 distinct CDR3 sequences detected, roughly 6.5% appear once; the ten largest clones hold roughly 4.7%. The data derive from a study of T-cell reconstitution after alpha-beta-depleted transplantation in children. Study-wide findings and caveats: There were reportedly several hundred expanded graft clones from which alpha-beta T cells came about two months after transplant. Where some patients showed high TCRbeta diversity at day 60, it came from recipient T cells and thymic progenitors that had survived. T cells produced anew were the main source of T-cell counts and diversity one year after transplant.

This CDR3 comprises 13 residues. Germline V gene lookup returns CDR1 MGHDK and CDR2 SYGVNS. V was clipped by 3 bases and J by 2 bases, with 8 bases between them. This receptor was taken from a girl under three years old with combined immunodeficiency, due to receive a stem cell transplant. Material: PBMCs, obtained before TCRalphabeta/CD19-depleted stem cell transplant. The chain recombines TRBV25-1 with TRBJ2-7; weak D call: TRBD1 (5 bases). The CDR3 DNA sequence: TGTGCCAGCAGTGACGGACACCCCTACGAGCAGTACTTC. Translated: CASSDGHPYEQYF.